This T cell receptor (beta chain) appears in the sequencing data of a study of T cells in Graves' hyperthyroidism and ophthalmopathy. Study-level information: Peripheral blood draws took place at initial diagnosis, ahead of any treatment.

Patients aged 18 to 65 had newly diagnosed hyperthyroidism of under 2 months' duration. Amplified TCR beta CDR3 regions came from RNA transcripts. Using the HTBI primer set, a first-round RT-PCR was run on the TCR CDR3. TCRdb itself ran the multiplex PCR reads through MiXCR, one entry per CDR3 protein. Here the sample spans fewer than 450,000 distinct CDR3 sequences, approximately 18% being singletons. Sequencing input: blood. This clonotype was sampled from a woman between 25 and 40 years old with Graves' hyperthyroidism that later progressed to Graves' ophthalmopathy.

This CDR3 is CASSFPDRGGYGYTF. CDR3 DNA: TGTGCCAGCAGTTTCCCGGACAGGGGCGGTTATGGCTACACCTTC. The chain employs TRBV28 and TRBJ1-2, with 9 bases aligning to TRBD1. Trimming removed 3 bases from V and 5 bases from J; junction bases left unmatched: 7. This CDR3 has 15 residues. Germline CDR1 and CDR2: MDHEN and SYDVKM.